These 3 T cell receptor beta chains came from one sample sequenced in a study of blood T cells in healthy people across ages. Next came a second PCR, run for about 6 to 12 cycles, which used a sample-barcoded 5' primer along with a J-beta primer mix. In TCRdb, the 5' RACE reads were re-called with MiXCR into one record per CDR3 protein. The profile shows under 1,000,000 distinct CDR3 sequences, 35% to 40% of them singletons. The sequencing sample was made of blood. The receptors come from a man between 18 and 35 years old in good health.

CDR3 loop: CASSFMPGTNYGYTF. The CDR3 DNA follows: TGTGCCAGCAGTTTCATGCCGGGGACTAACTATGGCTACACCTTC. V and J are TRBV12-3 or TRBV12-4 and TRBJ1-2; D is undetermined. This CDR3 contains 15 residues. With 3 bases removed from V and 0 bases from J, the gap between germline ends came to 11 bases.

V is TRBV7-9 and J is TRBJ2-7; D gene uncertain. This CDR3 comprises 12 residues. Germline V gene lookup returns CDR1 SEHNR and CDR2 FQNEAQ (reference sequence). V lost 5 bases to trimming and J lost 7 bases, with 12 bases between them. CDR3 protein: CASSDIGNEQYF. CDR3 bases: TGTGCCAGCAGCGATATAGGGAATGAGCAGTACTTC. The complete variable domain, with remaining parts taken from reference TRBV7-9 and TRBJ2-7, reads DTGVSQNPRHKITKRGQNVTFRCDPISEHNRLYWYRQTLGQGPEFLTYFQNEAQLEKSRLLSDRFSAERPKGSFSTLEIQRTEQGDSAMYLCASSDIGNEQYFGPGTRLTVT.

This chain joins TRBV12-3 or TRBV12-4 and TRBJ2-1; 9 bases match TRBD1. CDR3 size: 14 residues. V was pared by 8 bases and J by 6 bases, with 8 bases of the junction left unmatched. The DNA for the CDR3 is TGTGCCAGCCCTTGGGGGACAGGGTCCAATGAGCAGTTCTTC. The encoded protein is CASPWGTGSNEQFF.